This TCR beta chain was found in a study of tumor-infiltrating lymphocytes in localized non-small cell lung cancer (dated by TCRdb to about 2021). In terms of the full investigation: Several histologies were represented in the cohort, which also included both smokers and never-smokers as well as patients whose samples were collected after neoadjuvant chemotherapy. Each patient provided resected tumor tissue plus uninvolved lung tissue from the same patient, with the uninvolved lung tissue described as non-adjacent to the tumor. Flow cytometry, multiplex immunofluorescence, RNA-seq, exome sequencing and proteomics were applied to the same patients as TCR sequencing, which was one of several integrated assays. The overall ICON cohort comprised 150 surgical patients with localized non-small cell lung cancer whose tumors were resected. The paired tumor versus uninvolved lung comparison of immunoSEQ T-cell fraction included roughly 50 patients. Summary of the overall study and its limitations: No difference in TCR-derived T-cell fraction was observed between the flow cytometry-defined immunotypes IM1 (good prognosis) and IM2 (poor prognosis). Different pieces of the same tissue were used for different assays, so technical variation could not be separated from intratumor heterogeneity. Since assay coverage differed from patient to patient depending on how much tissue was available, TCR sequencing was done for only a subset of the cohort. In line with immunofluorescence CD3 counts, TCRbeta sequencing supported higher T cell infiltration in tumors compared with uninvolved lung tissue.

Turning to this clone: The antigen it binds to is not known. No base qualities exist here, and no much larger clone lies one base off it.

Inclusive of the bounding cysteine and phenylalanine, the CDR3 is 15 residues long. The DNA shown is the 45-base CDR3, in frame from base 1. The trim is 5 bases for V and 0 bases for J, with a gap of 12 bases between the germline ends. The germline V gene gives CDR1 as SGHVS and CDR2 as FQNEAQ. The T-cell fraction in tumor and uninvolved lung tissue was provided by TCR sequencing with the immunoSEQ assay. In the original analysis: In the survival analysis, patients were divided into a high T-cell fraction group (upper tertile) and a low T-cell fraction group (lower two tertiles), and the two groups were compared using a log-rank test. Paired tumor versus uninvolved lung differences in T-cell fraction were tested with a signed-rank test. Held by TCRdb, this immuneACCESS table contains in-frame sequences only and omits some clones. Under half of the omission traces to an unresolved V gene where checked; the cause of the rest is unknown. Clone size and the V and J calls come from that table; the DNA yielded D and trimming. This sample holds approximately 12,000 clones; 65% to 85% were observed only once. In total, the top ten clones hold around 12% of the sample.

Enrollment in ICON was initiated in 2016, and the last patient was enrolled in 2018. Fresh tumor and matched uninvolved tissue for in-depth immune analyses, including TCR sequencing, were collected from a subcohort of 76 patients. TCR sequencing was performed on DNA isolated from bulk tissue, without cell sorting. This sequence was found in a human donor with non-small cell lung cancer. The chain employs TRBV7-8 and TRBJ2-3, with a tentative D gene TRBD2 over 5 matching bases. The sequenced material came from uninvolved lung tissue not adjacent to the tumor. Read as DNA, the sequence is TGTGCCAGCAGCACAAGGACGGGGAGCACAGATACGCAGTATTTT. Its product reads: CASSTRTGSTDTQYF.